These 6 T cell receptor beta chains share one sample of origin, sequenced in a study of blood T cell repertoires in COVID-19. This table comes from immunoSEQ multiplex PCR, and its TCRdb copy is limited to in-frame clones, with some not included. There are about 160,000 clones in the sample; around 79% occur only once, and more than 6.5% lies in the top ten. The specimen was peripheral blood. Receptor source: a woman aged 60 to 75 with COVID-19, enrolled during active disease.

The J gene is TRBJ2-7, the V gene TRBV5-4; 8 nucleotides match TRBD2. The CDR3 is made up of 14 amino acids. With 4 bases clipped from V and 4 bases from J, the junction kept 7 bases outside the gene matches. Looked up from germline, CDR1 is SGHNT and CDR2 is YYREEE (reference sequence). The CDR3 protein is CASSPGTRKYEQYV. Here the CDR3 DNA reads TGTGCCAGCAGCCCCGGGACTAGGAAATACGAGCAGTACGTC.

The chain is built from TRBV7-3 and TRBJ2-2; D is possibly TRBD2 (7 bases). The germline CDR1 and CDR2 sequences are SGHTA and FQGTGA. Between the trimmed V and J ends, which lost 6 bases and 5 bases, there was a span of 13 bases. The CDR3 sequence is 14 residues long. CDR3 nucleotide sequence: TGTGCCAGCAGTAGGGGGGGCGAGACCGGGGAGCTGTTTTTT. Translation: CASSRGGETGELFF.

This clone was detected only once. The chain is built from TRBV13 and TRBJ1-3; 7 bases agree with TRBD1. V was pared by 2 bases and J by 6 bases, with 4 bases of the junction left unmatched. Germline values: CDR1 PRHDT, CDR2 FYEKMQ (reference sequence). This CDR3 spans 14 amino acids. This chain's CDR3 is CASSLNRGVNTIYF. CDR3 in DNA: TGTGCCAGCAGCTTAAACAGGGGTGTAAACACCATATATTTT.

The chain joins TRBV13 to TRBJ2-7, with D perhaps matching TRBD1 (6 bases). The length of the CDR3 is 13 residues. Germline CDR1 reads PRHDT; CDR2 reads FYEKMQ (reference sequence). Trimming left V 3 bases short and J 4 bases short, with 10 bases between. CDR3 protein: CASSFSDRYEQYV. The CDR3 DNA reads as TGTGCCAGCAGCTTCTCAGACAGGTACGAGCAGTACGTC.

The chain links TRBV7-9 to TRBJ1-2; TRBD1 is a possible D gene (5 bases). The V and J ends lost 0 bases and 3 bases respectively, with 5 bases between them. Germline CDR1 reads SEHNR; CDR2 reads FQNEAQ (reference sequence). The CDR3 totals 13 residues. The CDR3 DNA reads TGTGCCAGCAGCTTAGCCAGGGACTATGGCTACACCTTC. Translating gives CASSLARDYGYTF.

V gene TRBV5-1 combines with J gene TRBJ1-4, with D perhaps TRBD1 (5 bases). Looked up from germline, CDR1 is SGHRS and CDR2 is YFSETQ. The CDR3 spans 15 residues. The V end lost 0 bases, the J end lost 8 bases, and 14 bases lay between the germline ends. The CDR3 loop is CASSLDGRAGEKLFF. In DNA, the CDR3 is TGCGCCAGCAGCTTGGATGGCAGGGCCGGGGAAAAACTGTTTTTT.